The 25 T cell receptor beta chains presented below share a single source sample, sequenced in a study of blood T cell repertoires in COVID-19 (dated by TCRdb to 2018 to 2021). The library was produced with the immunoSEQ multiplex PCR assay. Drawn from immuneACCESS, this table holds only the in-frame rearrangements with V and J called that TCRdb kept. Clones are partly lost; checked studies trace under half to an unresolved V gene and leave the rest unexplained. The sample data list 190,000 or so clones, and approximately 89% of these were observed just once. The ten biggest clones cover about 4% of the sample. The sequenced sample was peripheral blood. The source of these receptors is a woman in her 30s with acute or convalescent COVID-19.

CDR3 in DNA: TGCAGCGCCCGACAGAGCCCCGGGACCCAGTACTTC. Its translation is CSARQSPGTQYF. The chain links TRBV29-1 to TRBJ2-5, with D possibly TRBD1 on 5 matching bases. The V gene's germline CDR1 is SQVTM and CDR2 ANQGSEA. This CDR3 region has 12 residues. V lost 7 bases and J lost 7, with 16 bases in between.

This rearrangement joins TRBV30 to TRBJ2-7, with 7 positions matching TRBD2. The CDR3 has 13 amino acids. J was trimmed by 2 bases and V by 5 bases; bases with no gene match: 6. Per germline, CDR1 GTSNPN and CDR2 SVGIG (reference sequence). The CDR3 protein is CAWGRDYPYEQYF. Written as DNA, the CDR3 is TGTGCCTGGGGAAGGGACTACCCCTACGAGCAGTACTTC.

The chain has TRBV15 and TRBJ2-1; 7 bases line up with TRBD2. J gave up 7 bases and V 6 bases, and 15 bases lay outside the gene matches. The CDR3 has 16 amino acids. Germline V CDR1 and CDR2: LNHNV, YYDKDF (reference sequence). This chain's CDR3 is CATRIDAGAGRNEQFF. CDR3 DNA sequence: TGTGCCACCAGGATTGACGCGGGAGCGGGCAGGAATGAGCAGTTCTTC.

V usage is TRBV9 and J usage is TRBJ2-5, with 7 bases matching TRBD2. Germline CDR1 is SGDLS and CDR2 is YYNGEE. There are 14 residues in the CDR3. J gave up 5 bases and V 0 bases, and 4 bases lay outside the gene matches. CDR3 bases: TGTGCCAGCAGCGTAGATAGCGGGCGGGAGACCCAGTACTTC. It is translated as CASSVDSGRETQYF.

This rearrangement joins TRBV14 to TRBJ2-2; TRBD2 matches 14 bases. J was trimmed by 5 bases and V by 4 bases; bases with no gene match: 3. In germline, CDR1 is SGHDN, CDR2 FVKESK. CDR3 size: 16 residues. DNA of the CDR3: TGTGCCAGCAGCCTAGGACTAGCGGGAGGAACCGGGGAGCTGTTTTTT. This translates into CASSLGLAGGTGELFF.

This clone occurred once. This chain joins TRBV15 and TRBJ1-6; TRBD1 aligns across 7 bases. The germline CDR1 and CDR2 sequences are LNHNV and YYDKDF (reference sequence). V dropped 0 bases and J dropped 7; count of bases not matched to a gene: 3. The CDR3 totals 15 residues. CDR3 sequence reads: CATSRDDRVNSPLHF. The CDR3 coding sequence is TGTGCCACCAGCAGAGATGACAGGGTAAATTCACCCCTCCACTTT.

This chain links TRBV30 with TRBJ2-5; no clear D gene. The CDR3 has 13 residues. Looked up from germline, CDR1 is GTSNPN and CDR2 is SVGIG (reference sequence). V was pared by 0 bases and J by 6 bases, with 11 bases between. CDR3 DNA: TGTGCCTGGAGTGTACGACTGCTGCAGACCCAGTACTTC. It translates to CAWSVRLLQTQYF.

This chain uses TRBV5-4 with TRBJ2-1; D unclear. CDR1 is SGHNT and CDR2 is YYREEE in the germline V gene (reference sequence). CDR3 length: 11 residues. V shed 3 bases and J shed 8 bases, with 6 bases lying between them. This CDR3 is CASSSRYEQFF. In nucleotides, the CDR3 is TGTGCCAGCAGCTCTAGGTATGAGCAGTTCTTC.

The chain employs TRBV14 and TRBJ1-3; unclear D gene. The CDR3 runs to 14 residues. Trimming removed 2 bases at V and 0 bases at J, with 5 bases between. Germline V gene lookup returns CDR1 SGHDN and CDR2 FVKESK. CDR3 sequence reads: CASSQLPSGNTIYF. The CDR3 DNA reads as TGTGCCAGCAGCCAACTACCCTCTGGAAACACCATATATTTT. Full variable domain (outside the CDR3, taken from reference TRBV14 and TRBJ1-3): EAGVTQFPSHSVIEKGQTVTLRCDPISGHDNLYWYRRVMGKEIKFLLHFVKESKQDESGMPNNRFLAERTGGTYSTLKVQPAELEDSGVYFCASSQLPSGNTIYFGEGSWLTVV.

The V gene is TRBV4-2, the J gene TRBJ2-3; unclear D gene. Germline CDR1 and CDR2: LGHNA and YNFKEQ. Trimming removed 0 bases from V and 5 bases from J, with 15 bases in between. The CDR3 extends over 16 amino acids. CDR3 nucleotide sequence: TGTGCCAGCAGCCAAGAAACTAACTACGGGTTAGATACGCAGTATTTT. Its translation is CASSQETNYGLDTQYF.

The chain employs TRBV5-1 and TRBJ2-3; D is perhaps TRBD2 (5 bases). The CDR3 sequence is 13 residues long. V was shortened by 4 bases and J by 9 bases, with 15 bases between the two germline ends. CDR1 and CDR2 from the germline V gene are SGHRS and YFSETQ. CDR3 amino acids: CASSVNARETQYF. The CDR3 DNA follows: TGCGCCAGCAGCGTCAACGCTAGGGAGACGCAGTATTTT.

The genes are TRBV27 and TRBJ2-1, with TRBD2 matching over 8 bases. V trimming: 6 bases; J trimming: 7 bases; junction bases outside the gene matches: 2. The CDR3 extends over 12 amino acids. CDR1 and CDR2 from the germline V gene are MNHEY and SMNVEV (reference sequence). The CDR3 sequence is CASRLAGNEQFF. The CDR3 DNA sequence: TGTGCCAGCAGGCTAGCGGGTAATGAGCAGTTCTTC.

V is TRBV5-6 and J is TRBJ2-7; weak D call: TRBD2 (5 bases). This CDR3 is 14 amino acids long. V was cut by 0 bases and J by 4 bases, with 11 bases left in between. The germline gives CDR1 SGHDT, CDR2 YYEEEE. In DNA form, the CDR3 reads TGTGCCAGCAGCTTGGGGCTAGCTGTGTACGAGCAGTACTTC. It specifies CASSLGLAVYEQYF.

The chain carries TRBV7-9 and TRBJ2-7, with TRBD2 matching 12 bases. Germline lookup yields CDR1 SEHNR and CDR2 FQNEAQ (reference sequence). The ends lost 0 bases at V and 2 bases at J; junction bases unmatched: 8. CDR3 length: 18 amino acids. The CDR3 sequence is CASSLAVGLAGSAYEQYF. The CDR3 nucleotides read TGTGCCAGCAGCTTAGCGGTCGGACTAGCGGGATCGGCCTACGAGCAGTACTTC.

This CDR3 reads CAWISKGRYEQYF. DNA for the CDR3: TGTGCCTGGATCTCCAAGGGGCGCTACGAGCAGTACTTC. The chain combines TRBV30 with TRBJ2-7; D is possibly TRBD1 (5 bases). V lost 4 bases and J 3 bases, leaving 13 bases between the germline ends. The germline V gene has CDR1 GTSNPN and CDR2 SVGIG (reference sequence). This CDR3 is built from 13 residues.

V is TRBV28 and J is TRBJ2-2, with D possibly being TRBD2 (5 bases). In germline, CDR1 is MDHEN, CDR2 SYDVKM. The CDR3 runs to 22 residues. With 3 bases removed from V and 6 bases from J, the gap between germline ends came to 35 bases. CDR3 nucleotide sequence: TGTGCCAGCAGTTTTTTGGCGGACTCTAACCCCTATGAGTTGATACCTCCCGGGGAGCTGTTTTTT. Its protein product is CASSFLADSNPYELIPPGELFF.

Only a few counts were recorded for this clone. The CDR3 is CASSLQGSSPLHF. As DNA, the CDR3 is TGTGCCAGCTCCCTACAGGGTAGCTCACCCCTCCACTTT. The genes are TRBV18 and TRBJ1-6, with a possible D match to TRBD1 (6 bases). Germline CDR1 and CDR2: KGHSH and LQKENI. V gave up 6 bases and J gave up 10 bases, with 13 bases separating them. This CDR3 comprises 13 residues.

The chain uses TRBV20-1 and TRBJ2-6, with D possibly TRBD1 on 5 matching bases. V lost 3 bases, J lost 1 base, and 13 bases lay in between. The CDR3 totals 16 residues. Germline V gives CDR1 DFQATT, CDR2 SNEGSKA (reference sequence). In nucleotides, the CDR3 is TGCAGTGCTAGTGCAGGGCAAACTTCTGGGGCCAACGTCCTGACTTTC. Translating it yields CSASAGQTSGANVLTF.

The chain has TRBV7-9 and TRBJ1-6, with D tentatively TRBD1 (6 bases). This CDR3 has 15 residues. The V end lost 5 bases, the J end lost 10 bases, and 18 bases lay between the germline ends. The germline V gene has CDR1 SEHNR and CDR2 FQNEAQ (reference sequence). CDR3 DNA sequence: TGTGCCAGCAGCGCCCTTGCGGGGGGGCAGTCACCCCTCCACTTT. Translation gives CASSALAGGQSPLHF. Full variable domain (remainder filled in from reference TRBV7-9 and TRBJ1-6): DTGVSQNPRHKITKRGQNVTFRCDPISEHNRLYWYRQTLGQGPEFLTYFQNEAQLEKSRLLSDRFSAERPKGSFSTLEIQRTEQGDSAMYLCASSALAGGQSPLHFGNGTRLTVT.

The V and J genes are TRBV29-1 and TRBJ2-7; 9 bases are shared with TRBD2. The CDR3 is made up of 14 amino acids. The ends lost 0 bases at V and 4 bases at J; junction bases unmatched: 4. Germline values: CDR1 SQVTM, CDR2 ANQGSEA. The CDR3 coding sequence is TGCAGCGTTGAAGATATCAGCGGGAGGTACGAGCAGTACTTC. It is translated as CSVEDISGRYEQYF.

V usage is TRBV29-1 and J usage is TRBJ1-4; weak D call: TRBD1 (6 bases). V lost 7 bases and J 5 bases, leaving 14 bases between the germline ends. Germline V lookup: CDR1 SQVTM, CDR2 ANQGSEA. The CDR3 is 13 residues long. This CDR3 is CSAGTGLNEKLFF. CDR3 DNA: TGCAGCGCCGGAACAGGGCTAAATGAAAAACTGTTTTTT.

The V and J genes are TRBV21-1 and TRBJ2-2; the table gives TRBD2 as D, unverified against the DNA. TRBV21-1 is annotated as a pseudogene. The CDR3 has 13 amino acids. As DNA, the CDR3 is TGTGCCACCCCGGGACTGGGCACCGGGGAGCTGTTTTTT. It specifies CATPGLGTGELFF.

CDR3 DNA: TGTGCCAGCAGTTTGGCAGCGAGCAATCAGCCCCAGCATTTT. Its protein product is CASSLAASNQPQHF. The chain combines TRBV28 with TRBJ1-5; D is unclear. Trimming shortened V by 3 bases and J by 1 base, and 7 bases separated the two germline ends. The CDR3 sequence is 14 residues long. Germline V gene lookup returns CDR1 MDHEN and CDR2 SYDVKM.

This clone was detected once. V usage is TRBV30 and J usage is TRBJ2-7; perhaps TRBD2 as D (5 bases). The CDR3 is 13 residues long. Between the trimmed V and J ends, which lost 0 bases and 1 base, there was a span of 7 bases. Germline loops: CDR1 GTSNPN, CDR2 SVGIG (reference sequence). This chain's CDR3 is CAWSVRESYEQYF. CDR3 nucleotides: TGTGCCTGGAGTGTCCGGGAATCCTACGAGCAGTACTTC.

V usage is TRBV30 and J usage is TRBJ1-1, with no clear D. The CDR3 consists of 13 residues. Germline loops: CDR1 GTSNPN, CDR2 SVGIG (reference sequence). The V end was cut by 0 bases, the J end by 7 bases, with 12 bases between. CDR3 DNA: TGTGCCTGGAGTGTACTGGGCGGAGGTGAAGCTTTCTTT. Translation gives CAWSVLGGGEAFF.